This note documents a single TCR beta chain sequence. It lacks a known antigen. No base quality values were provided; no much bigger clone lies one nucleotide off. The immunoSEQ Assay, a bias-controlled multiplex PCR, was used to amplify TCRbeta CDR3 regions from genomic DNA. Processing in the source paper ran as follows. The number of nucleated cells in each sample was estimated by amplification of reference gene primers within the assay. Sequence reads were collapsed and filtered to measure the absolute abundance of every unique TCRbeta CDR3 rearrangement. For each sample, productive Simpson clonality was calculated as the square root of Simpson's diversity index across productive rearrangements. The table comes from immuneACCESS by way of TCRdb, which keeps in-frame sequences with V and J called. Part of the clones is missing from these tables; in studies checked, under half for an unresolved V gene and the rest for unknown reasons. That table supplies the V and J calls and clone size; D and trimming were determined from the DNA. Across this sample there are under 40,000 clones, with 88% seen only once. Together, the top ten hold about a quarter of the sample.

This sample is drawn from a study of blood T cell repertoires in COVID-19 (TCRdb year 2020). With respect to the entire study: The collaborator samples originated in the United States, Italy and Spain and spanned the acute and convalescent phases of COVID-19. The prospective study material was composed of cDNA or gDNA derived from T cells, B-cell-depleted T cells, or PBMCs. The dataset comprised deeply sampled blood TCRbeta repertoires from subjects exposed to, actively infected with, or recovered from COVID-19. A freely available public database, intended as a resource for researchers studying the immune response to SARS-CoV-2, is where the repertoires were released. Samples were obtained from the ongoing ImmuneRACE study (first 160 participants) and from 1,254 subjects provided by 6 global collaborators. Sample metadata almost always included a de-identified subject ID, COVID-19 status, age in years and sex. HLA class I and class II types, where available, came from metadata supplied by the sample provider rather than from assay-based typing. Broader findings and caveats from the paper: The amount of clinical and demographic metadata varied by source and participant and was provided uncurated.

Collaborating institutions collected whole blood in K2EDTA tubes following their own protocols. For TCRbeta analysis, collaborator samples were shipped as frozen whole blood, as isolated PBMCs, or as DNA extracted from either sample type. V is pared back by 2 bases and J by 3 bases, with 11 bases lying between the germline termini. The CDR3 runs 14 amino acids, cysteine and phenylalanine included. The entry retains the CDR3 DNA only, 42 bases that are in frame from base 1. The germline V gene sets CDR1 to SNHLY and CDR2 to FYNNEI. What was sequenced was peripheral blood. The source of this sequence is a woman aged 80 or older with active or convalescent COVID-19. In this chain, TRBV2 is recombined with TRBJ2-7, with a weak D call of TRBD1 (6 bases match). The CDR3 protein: CASSERGQFYEQYF. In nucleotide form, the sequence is TGTGCCAGCAGTGAACGTGGACAGTTCTACGAGCAGTACTTC.